A single sample is the source of the 8 T cell receptor beta chains below, sequenced in a study of cytomegalovirus exposure and HLA in healthy donors. PCR used 60 Vbeta primers and 13 Jbeta primers. The table came from immunoSEQ multiplex PCR; TCRdb's copy has only in-frame clones and leaves some out. Listed are over 65,000 clones; roughly 4.8% falls within the top ten. The material sequenced was PBMCs. Every receptor here comes from a young man in good health and CMV-seronegative.

The chain uses TRBV6-5 and TRBJ1-1; D is perhaps TRBD1 (5 bases). V was cut by 6 bases and J by 4 bases, with 15 bases left in between. The germline V gene encodes CDR1 MNHEY and CDR2 SVGAGI. The CDR3 extends over 14 amino acids. CDR3 DNA: TGTGCCAGCAGACCTTCGGCGGGGGGCACTGAAGCTTTCTTT. Translation gives CASRPSAGGTEAFF.

The chain joins TRBV4-1 to TRBJ1-2; 10 bases line up with TRBD1. J was trimmed by 2 bases and V by 4 bases; bases with no gene match: 7. Germline CDR1 reads MGHRA; CDR2 reads YSYEKL. CDR3 size: 16 residues. CDR3 bases: TGCGCCAGCAGCCGCGGGGGGACAGGGGCCAACTATGGCTACACCTTC. It specifies CASSRGGTGANYGYTF.

V usage is TRBV5-6 and J usage is TRBJ2-5; TRBD1 aligns across 9 bases. CDR1 SGHDT and CDR2 YYEEEE come from the germline V gene. The length of the CDR3 is 15 residues. The J segment lost 1 base and the V segment lost 3 bases, leaving 4 bases of the junction unmatched. The CDR3 is CASSSKDRGQETQYF. DNA of the CDR3: TGTGCCAGCAGCTCCAAGGACAGGGGCCAAGAGACCCAGTACTTC.

V and J are TRBV27 and TRBJ2-1, with 8 bases matching TRBD1. Germline V gives CDR1 MNHEY, CDR2 SMNVEV (reference sequence). This CDR3 has 16 amino acids. Trimming took 6 bases from V and 0 from J; bases not matched to a gene: 7. The CDR3 sequence is CASRWDRRFSYNEQFF. The CDR3 DNA reads as TGTGCCAGCAGGTGGGACAGGCGTTTCTCCTACAATGAGCAGTTCTTC.

The V gene is TRBV6-1, the J gene TRBJ2-7; the D gene is possibly TRBD2 (6 bases). Trimming shortened V by 6 bases and J by 3 bases, and 18 bases separated the two germline ends. The CDR3 runs to 15 residues. From germline, CDR1 is MNHNS and CDR2 SASEGT. The CDR3 loop is CASSPIRERGYEQYF. The CDR3 nucleotides read TGTGCCAGCAGCCCCATCCGGGAGAGAGGCTACGAGCAGTACTTC.

The genes are TRBV6-5 and TRBJ2-7, with TRBD1 matching 7 bases. CDR3 length: 13 amino acids. V trimming: 6 bases; J trimming: 3 bases; junction bases outside the gene matches: 5. Germline V CDR1 and CDR2: MNHEY, SVGAGI. CDR3 loop: CASSSGQLYEQYF. In nucleotides, the CDR3 is TGTGCCAGCAGCTCGGGACAGCTCTACGAGCAGTACTTC.

The V gene is TRBV28, the J gene TRBJ1-5; D ambiguous. Germline-derived CDR1 and CDR2 are MDHEN and SYDVKM. The CDR3 is 12 residues long. Trimming pared 5 bases from V and 5 bases from J, leaving 7 bases between. The CDR3 bases are TGTGCCAGCAGTCCCCTAGATCAGCCCCAGCATTTT. Translation: CASSPLDQPQHF.

The CDR3 DNA is TGTGCCAGCAGCTTGGACGGTTTCCCTAATGAAAAACTGTTTTTT. Translation: CASSLDGFPNEKLFF. The genes are TRBV5-5 and TRBJ1-4; no reliable D call. The length of the CDR3 is 15 residues. V was shortened by 0 bases and J by 3 bases, with 9 bases between the two germline ends. Germline loops: CDR1 SGHKS, CDR2 YYEKEE (reference sequence).